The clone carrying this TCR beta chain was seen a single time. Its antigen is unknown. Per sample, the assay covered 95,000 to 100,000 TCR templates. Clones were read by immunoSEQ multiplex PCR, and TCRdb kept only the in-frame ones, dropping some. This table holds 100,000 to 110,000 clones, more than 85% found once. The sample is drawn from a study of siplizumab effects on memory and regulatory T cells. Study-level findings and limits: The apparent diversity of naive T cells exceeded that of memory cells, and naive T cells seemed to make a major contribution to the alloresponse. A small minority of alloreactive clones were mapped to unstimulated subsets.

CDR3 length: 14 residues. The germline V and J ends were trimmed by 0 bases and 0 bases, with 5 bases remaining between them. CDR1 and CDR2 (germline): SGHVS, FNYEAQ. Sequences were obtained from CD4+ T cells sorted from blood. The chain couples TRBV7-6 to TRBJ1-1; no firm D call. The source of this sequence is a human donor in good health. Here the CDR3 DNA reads TGTGCCAGCAGCTTAGCGGGGATGAACACTGAAGCTTTCTTT. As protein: CASSLAGMNTEAFF.